This T cell receptor beta chain stems from a study of brain metastases from non-small cell lung cancer. Study-wide results and limits: T-cell infiltration was lower in brain metastases than primaries (P < 0.001). Brain metastases shared most TCR repertoire with primaries, with sparse T cells. T-cell clones appeared expanded in about two thirds of brain metastases relative to matched primary tumors.

In the case of this clone: Its antigen remains unidentified.

V gave up 3 bases and J gave up 0 bases; unmatched junction bases: 13. The CDR3 is 19 residues long. Germline V gene sequence: CDR1 MDHEN, CDR2 SYDVKM. Generated by immunoSEQ multiplex PCR, the TCRdb table keeps only in-frame clones and is missing some. The top ten clones hold 7.4% of a sample with about 6,000 clones, roughly 80% of them seen once. The sample taken for sequencing was primary lung tumor tissue. The source of this sequence is a donor at least 40 years old with non-small cell lung cancer. This chain connects TRBV28 to TRBJ2-3; 9 bases match TRBD2. CDR3 nucleotides: TGTGCCAGCAGTTTCTGGGTGTCGCTAGCGGGGATTAGCACAGATACGCAGTATTTT. Protein product: CASSFWVSLAGISTDTQYF.